This T cell receptor beta chain was captured by sequencing in a study of blood T cell repertoires in COVID-19. Germline-derived CDR1 and CDR2 are SGHRS and YFSETQ. The CDR3 spans 15 residues. V lost 2 bases and J 4 bases, leaving 13 bases between the germline ends. The data were produced by immunoSEQ multiplex PCR, yet TCRdb's version contains in-frame clones alone and is incomplete. The sample shows 200,000 to 250,000 clones, around 90% of them seen only once. This TCR derives from a man between 60 and 75 years old who had recovered from COVID-19. The chain carries TRBV5-1 and TRBJ2-1, with D maybe TRBD2 (6 bases). The sample consisted of peripheral blood. The CDR3 sequence: CASSFDGGSYNEQFF. CDR3 coding DNA: TGCGCCAGCAGCTTCGACGGGGGATCATACAATGAGCAGTTCTTC. The variable domain in full, with the rest retrieved from reference TRBV5-1 and TRBJ2-1, is KAGVTQTPRYLIKTRGQQVTLSCSPISGHRSVSWYQQTPGQGLQFLFEYFSETQRNKGNFPGRFSGRQFSNSRSEMNVSTLELGDSALYLCASSFDGGSYNEQFFGPGTRLTVL.